The present entry profiles one T cell receptor (beta chain) with its context. The sample is drawn from a study of PD-1 blockade in classical Hodgkin lymphoma. Profiling relied on immunoSEQ multiplex PCR, and the TCRdb table lists in-frame clones only, not all of them. This table holds fewer than 30,000 clones, approximately 86% found once. There are 12 residues in the CDR3. Unmatched junction bases numbered 3, after V lost 7 bases and J lost 9 bases. Per the germline V gene, CDR1 is SQVTM and CDR2 is ANQGSEA. Relapses following autologous stem cell transplantation were seen in all patients, with brentuximab vedotin exposure varying. By magnetic negative selection, CD8+ T cells were isolated from the thawed PBMCs. Complete response, partial response or progressive disease were the best responses.

The receptor comes from a human donor with classical Hodgkin lymphoma. This chain links TRBV29-1 with TRBJ2-1; the match to TRBD2 covers 13 bases. The sample in question was CD8+ T cells from blood, obtained at baseline. CDR3 sequence reads: CSELAGGVEQFF. Written as DNA, the CDR3 is TGCAGCGAACTAGCGGGAGGGGTTGAGCAGTTCTTC.